The subject of this entry is one T cell receptor beta chain. It has no known antigen specificity. This record comes from a study of cytomegalovirus exposure and HLA in healthy donors (dated by TCRdb to about 2017). General notes on the study: An earlier analysis of some 600 of the donors reported approximately 300 Gb of sequence data and 95 million to 120 million unique TCR beta sequences obtained from around 180 million T cells. HLA typing covered class I and class II loci at four-digit resolution. Roughly 300 gigabases of sequencing data and roughly 90 million unique TCR sequences were included in an early release covering around 600 HLA-typed donors. Donor age, sex, ethnicity and CMV serostatus were compiled together with the repertoire data. In an earlier analysis of roughly 540 of the donors, high-throughput TCR beta sequencing was used to judge whether each TCR beta V gene segment behaved as functional or pseudogenic. Among around 400 genotyped donors of the cohort, an average of approximately 240,000 unique TCR beta nucleotide sequences were sequenced per donor, roughly a sixth of them non-productive. The study combined high-throughput TCR immunosequencing, statistical association of individual TCRs with disease status, and machine learning to predict cytomegalovirus infection status. Typing coverage differed by locus: A, B, C, DRB1 and DQB1 were typed in about 629-630 donors, DQA1 in 522, DPA1 in over 600, and DPB1 in roughly 470. A separate validation cohort of approximately 130 different subjects was used in addition to the roughly 720-subject first cohort. Using immunosequencing, the study profiled T cell repertoires from about 650 subjects and related those repertoires to cytomegalovirus serostatus. Among the roughly 380 genotyped donors, about 85% belonged to the genetic ancestry cluster associated with self-reported Caucasian donors. In a later genetic analysis, genome-wide SNP genotypes for 398 of the 666 donors were used, and that subset was treated as a discovery cohort. In the later analysis, no new phenotypic data were used to find candidate immune exposures; instead, reliance was placed on TCR beta sequences and their occurrence across donors. The study aimed to test whether cataloging public T cell receptors could reveal signatures of past pathogen exposure. All discovery cohort repertoires had been generated on a single sequencing platform. In a later analysis, previously published TCR beta repertoires from 666 donors were re-analyzed and high-resolution HLA genotyping was added so that TCR occurrence patterns could be studied. Five DR-DQ haplotypes were treated as single units for association and clustering because of strong linkage in the cohort. Study-wide conclusions, independent of this receptor: Some IMGT-functional V segments, including TRBV6-2 and TRBV6-3, could not be distinguished by the 87-base-pair reads and were therefore excluded. A total of around 150 TCR beta chains were listed by the study as associated with cytomegalovirus. In both the original and validation cohorts, the classifier was reported to diagnose cytomegalovirus status with high specificity and sensitivity. V-gene and J-gene trimming of TCR beta chains was associated with a missense DCLRE1C variant in a later genetic analysis, and the association was replicated in an independent cohort. In vitro tests confirmed that three of the cytomegalovirus-associated TCR beta chains recognize cytomegalovirus antigens. In a later analysis, most CMV-associated TCR beta chains were found to appear HLA-restricted, with HLA associations seemingly driven largely by CMV exposure. Sequencing depth was assumed to be roughly uniform across donors in the presence/absence analyses, though that assumption may not hold. A later analysis associated 16,951 TCR beta sequences with specific HLA alleles at a false discovery rate of 0.05. Immune exposure information for the cohort was limited to CMV serostatus. Because some donors lacked HLA typing at each locus, the association tests relied only on the typed subset. In a later analysis, TCR association rates were found to vary across HLA loci, with the most associated TCRs seen for DRB1 alleles and the fewest for HLA-C alleles. Strong co-occurrence of HLA alleles, especially DR and DQ, made assigning TCR associations to individual alleles difficult. The cohort was sequenced for TCR beta chains only, and without alpha or paired-chain data the features that could be detected were limited. Linkage disequilibrium might explain the correlated functional status among segregating V segments, but an unknown experimental factor could not be excluded. Most TCR sequences were seen in very few donors, while some public TCRs were found in many individuals. A later analysis found that HLA-associated TCR beta chains were more clonally expanded and had lower generation probabilities than equally common non-associated chains. The authors suggested that the approach could potentially be extended to other disease states and immunological phenotypes. Broadly in line with IMGT annotations, most TCR beta V segments showed up in productive rearrangements about 90% or about 30% of the time in an earlier analysis of under 700 of the donors. In a later analysis, several top co-occurrence clusters were reported to appear linked to parvovirus B19, influenza, CMV and Epstein-Barr virus. A group of highly shared sequence variants was considered likely to be a technical artifact of the sequencing pipeline. In a later genetic analysis, fewer N-insertions in productive TCRs were reported among donors in an Asian-associated ancestry cluster than the roughly 700-donor mean. Because counts were too low, roughly 18 rarely observed V segments, including chromosome 9 orphons, were left out of the earlier analysis of 500 to 650 of the donors. A further reported finding was that TCR beta sequences accurately predicted the HLA-A and HLA-B alleles for most subjects in the first cohort.

The cohort was made up of under 800 healthy bone marrow donors. At the time of sampling, every cohort member was nominally healthy, though immune exposures that went unrecorded were likely present. The donor was CMV seropositive and was included in the group of 270 or so seropositive cohort members. A peripheral blood sample was provided by each donor, and peripheral blood mononuclear cells were used for TCR beta sequencing. The Qiagen DNeasy Blood Extraction Kit was used to extract genomic DNA from the blood cell samples. The library was obtained by the immunoSEQ multiplex PCR assay. The multiplex PCR relied on a mix of 60 forward primers for TCR Vbeta segments and 13 reverse primers for TCR Jbeta segments. The CDR3 region of rearranged TCR beta genes was amplified from genomic DNA with a multiplex PCR assay. The Illumina HiSeq System was used to sequence the amplified TCR beta libraries as 87-base-pair reads. Regarding the original processing steps: A later analysis counted about 80 million unique TCR beta chains across the 666 repertoires, and around 12 million of these chains were shared by at least two donors. A nearest-neighbor algorithm error-corrected the raw reads and collapsed the reads into unique sequences, merging closely related sequences to remove PCR and sequencing errors. V, D and J gene segments were assigned by aligning CDR3 sequences to IMGT reference sequences. Each retained sequence needed at least a six-nucleotide match to both a V gene segment and a J gene segment. A rearrangement counted as productive if the CDR3 had no stop codons and remained in frame with V and J, and every other rearrangement counted as non-productive. CDR3 was defined by IMGT convention, running from the second conserved V-encoded cysteine to the conserved J-encoded phenylalanine. In an earlier analysis of approximately 500 of the donors, sequences lacking an unambiguous match to a single V gene segment were excluded. An earlier analysis of several hundred of the donors classified V segments as functional when productive rearrangements were above 56.7% and as segregating when the standard deviation between donors was above 5%. A statistical classification framework was built to diagnose cytomegalovirus status from the catalog of TCR beta chain sequences. V and J gene assignment, in a later analysis, came from comparing TCR nucleotide sequences with IMGT/GENE-DB human TR gene sequences. A later analysis assigned CDR3 sequences and most-parsimonious VDJ recombination scenarios with the TCRdist pipeline. A later analysis defined each TCR beta chain by its CDR3 amino acid sequence plus V-gene family, and excluded reads lacking a unique V-gene family. As a way to deal with suspected cross-contamination and a sequencing artifact, a later analysis dropped roughly 620 nucleotide sequences that were highly shared and had low generation probability. In a later analysis, a clonal expansion index was calculated for each public chain from normalized within-repertoire ranks of inferred template counts. Generation probabilities in a later analysis came from a VDJ recombination model fitted to out-of-frame rearrangements, and those results were checked against IGoR. A later analysis scored TCR-TCR, TCR-HLA and TCR-CMV co-occurrence with hypergeometric tests, applying a repertoire-size bias correction to TCR pairs. To estimate false discovery rates, a later analysis permuted the HLA or CMV assignments 20 times. In a later analysis, co-occurring TCRs were grouped with DBSCAN, and TCRdist sequence similarity was added when clustering was performed within HLA-allele-positive subsets. Repertoires with fewer than 30,000 or more than 120,000 public chains, plus five repertoires with anomalous nucleotide sharing, were excluded from co-occurrence clustering. In TCRdb, the immuneACCESS table is reduced to in-frame sequences with V and J assigned. These tables do not hold every clone; where another copy was compared, an unresolved V gene accounts for under half, and the others remain unexplained. V and J calls and clone size follow that table, whereas D and trimming were derived from the DNA. The data table for this sample lists around 53,000 clones. The ten largest make up about 6% of the sample.

V gives up 4 bases and J gives up 0 bases, and the segment between their germline ends measures 15 bases. From the cysteine through the phenylalanine, the CDR3 covers 16 amino acids. Of the read, only the CDR3 DNA is kept; its 48 bases are in frame from base 1. The germline V gene specifies MGHRA as CDR1 and YSYEKL as CDR2. This clonotype was sampled from a male donor in good health and CMV-seropositive. The chain joins TRBV4-1 to TRBJ1-1; TRBD1 is a weak D gene call, 5 bases matching. Sequencing input: PBMCs. This receptor has the CDR3 CASSPRALTVNTEAFF. At the DNA level, the sequence is TGCGCCAGCAGCCCACGGGCGCTGACAGTGAACACTGAAGCTTTCTTT.